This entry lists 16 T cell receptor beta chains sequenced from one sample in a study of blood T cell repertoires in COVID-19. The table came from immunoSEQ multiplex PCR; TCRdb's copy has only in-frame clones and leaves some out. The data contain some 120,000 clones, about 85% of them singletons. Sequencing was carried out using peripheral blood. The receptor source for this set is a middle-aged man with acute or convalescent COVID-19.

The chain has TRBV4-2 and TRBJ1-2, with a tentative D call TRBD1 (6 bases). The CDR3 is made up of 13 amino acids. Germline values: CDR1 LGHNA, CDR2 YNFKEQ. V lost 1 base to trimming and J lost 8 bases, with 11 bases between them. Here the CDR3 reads CASSQARGYGYTF. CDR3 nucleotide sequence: TGTGCCAGCAGCCAAGCCAGGGGCTACGGCTACACCTTC.

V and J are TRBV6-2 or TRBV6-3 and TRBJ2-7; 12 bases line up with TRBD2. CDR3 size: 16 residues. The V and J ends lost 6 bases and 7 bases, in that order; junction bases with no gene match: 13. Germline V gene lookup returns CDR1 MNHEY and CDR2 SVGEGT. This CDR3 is CASSPTTSGSAPEQYF. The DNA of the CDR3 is TGTGCCAGCAGCCCCACGACTAGCGGGAGTGCCCCAGAGCAGTACTTC.

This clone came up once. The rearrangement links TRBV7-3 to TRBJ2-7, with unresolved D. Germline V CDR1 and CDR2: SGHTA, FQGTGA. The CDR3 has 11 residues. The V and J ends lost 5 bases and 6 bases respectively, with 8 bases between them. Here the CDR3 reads CASSPGCEQYF. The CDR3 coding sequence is TGTGCCAGCAGCCCCGGGTGCGAGCAGTACTTC.

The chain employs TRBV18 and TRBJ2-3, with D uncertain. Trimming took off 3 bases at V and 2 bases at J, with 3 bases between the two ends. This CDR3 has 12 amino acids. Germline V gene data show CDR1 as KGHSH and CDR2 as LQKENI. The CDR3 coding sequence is TGTGCCAGCTCACCCTTCACAGATACGCAGTATTTT. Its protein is CASSPFTDTQYF. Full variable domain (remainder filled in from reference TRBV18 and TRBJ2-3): NAGVMQNPRHLVRRRGQEARLRCSPMKGHSHVYWYRQLPEEGLKFMVYLQKENIIDESGMPKERFSAEFPKEGPSILRIQQVVRGDSAAYFCASSPFTDTQYFGPGTRLTVL.

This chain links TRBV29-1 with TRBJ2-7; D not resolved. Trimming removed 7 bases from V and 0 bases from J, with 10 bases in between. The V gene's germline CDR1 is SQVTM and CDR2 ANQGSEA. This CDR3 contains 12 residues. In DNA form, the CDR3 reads TGCAGCGCTTTAATACTCTCCTACGAGCAGTACTTC. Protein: CSALILSYEQYF.

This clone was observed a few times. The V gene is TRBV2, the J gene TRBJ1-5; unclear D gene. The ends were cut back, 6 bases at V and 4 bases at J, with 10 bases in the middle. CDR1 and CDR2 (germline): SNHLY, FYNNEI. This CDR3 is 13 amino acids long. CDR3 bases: TGTGCCAGCAGGGCCGAAATTAATCAGCCCCAGCATTTT. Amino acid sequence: CASRAEINQPQHF.

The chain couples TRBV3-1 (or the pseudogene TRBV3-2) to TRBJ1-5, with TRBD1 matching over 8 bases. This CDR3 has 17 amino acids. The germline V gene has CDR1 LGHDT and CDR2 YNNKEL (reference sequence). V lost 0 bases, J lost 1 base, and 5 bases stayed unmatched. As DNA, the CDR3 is TGTGCCAGCAGCCAAGATTCGGACAGGGAGAGCAATCAGCCCCAGCATTTT. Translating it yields CASSQDSDRESNQPQHF.

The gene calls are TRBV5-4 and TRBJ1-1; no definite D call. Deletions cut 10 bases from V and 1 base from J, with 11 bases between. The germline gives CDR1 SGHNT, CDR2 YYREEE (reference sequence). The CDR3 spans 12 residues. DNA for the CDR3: TGTGCCTGGCGACTGTCGAACACTGAAGCTTTCTTT. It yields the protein CAWRLSNTEAFF.

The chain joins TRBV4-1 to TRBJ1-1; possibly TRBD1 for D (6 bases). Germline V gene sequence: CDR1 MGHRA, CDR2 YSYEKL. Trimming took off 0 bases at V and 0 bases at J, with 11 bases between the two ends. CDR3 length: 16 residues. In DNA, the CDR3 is TGCGCCAGCAGCCAAGATCGTGGACAGATGAACACTGAAGCTTTCTTT. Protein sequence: CASSQDRGQMNTEAFF.

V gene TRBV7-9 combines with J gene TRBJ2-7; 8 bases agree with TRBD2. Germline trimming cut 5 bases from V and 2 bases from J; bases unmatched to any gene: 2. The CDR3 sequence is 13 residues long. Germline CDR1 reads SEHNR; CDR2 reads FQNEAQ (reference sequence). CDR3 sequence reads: CASSPGGAYEQYF. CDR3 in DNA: TGTGCCAGCAGCCCCGGGGGGGCCTACGAGCAGTACTTC.

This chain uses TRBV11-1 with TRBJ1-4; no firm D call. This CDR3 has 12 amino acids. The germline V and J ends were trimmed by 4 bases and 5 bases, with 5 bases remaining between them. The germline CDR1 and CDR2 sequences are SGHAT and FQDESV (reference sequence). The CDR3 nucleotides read TGTGCCAGCAGCTCCATGAATGAAAAACTGTTTTTT. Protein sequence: CASSSMNEKLFF.

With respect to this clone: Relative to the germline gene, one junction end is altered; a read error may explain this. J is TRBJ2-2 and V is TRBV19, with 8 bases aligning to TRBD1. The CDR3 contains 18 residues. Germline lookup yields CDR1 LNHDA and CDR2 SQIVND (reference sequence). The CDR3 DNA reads TGTGCCGGTAGTTCAGGGCAGGGGGCATTGTTGGGCACCGGGGAGCTGTTTTTT. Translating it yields CAGSSGQGALLGTGELFF.

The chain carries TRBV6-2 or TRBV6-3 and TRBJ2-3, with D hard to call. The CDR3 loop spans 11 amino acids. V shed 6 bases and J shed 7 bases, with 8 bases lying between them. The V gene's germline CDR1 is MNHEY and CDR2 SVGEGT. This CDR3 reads CASSLANTQYF. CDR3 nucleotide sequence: TGTGCCAGCAGCCTCGCTAATACGCAGTATTTT.

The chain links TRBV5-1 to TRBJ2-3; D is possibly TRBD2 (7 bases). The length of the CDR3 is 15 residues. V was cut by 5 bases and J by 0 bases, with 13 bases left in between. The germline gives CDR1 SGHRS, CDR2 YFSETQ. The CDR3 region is CASRVAGASTDTQYF. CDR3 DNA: TGCGCCAGCAGAGTTGCGGGGGCTAGCACAGATACGCAGTATTTT.

The DNA for the CDR3 is TGTGCCAGCTCACCTCTCGCGGGCGAATATGAGACCCAGTACTTC. Encoded protein: CASSPLAGEYETQYF. The gene calls are TRBV18 and TRBJ2-5, with D possibly matching TRBD2 (5 bases). CDR3 length equals 15 residues. V was shortened by 3 bases and J by 5 bases, with 16 bases between the two germline ends. Germline loops: CDR1 KGHSH, CDR2 LQKENI.

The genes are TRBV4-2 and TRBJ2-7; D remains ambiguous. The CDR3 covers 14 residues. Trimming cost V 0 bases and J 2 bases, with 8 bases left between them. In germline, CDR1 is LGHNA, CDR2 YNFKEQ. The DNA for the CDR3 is TGTGCCAGCAGCCAAGACAGTTCAACCTACGAGCAGTACTTC. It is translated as CASSQDSSTYEQYF.